A selection of T cell receptor beta chains follows, all from one sample in a study of cytomegalovirus exposure and HLA in healthy donors. Profiled with immunoSEQ multiplex PCR; TCRdb holds only in-frame clones, not every one. The sample shows 85,000 to 100,000 clones, 70% to 90% of them seen only once. The sequencing sample was made of PBMCs. The source of these receptors is a young woman in good health and CMV-seropositive. Both conserved end residues are trimmed from each CDR3. Each record gives: clone size, J gene, V gene, D gene, CDR3 protein. D genes are given only for firm matches. Some rows mark clone size as missing; the rest say once, few, many or name a class of expanded clone.

NA | TRBJ2-7 | TRBV9 | TRBD2 | ASGPGTSGSPSSYEQY
NA | TRBJ2-3 | TRBV5-1 | NA | ASSLTGFSTDTQY
NA | TRBJ2-5 | TRBV6-1 | NA | ASRASGWRETQY
NA | TRBJ1-5 | TRBV14 | NA | ASSPGSPQH
once | TRBJ1-1 | TRBV6-6 | TRBD1 | ASSLTGVNTEAF
NA | TRBJ2-1 | TRBV7-8 | TRBD2 | ASSSQLADTYNEQF
NA | TRBJ2-3 | TRBV21-1 | NA | ARGDVQGPSTDTQY
NA | TRBJ1-4 | TRBV11-2 | NA | ASSFLGHTNEKLF
NA | TRBJ2-6 | TRBV13 | NA | ASSLGVHRASPSGANVLT
once | TRBJ2-5 | TRBV2 | NA | ASSDETVETQY
NA | TRBJ1-5 | TRBV30 | NA | AWSDKYRANQPQH
NA | TRBJ1-5 | TRBV7-3 | TRBD1 | EAGMTGRQPQH
many | TRBJ2-3 | TRBV5-4 | NA | ASSSQGATDTQY
NA | TRBJ2-7 | TRBV9 | NA | ASPTLRTATYEQY
NA | TRBJ2-7 | TRBV5-4 | TRBD2 | ASTLAGSYEQY
once | TRBJ2-5 | TRBV7-3 | NA | ASSRGVQETQY
NA | TRBJ2-1 | TRBV5-6 | NA | ASSLRGFEQF
NA | TRBJ1-2 | TRBV4-1 | NA | ASSQDRVANYGYT
NA | TRBJ1-1 | TRBV10-3 | NA | AISPSDRYTEAF
few | TRBJ2-3 | TRBV4-1 | NA | ASSPHPLVSDTQY
NA | TRBJ1-1 | TRBV14 | NA | ASSHYMEGTEAF
NA | TRBJ2-7 | TRBV7-8 | NA | ASSLGGTGSYEQY
NA | TRBJ1-2 | TRBV10-3 | NA | AISVNTGSGGYT
NA | TRBJ2-2 | TRBV30 | NA | AWNAGVATGELF
once | TRBJ2-1 | TRBV7-2 | TRBD1 | ASSIQGVSPNEQF
NA | TRBJ2-7 | TRBV28 | NA | ASSSGLAMSHEQY
NA | TRBJ1-1 | TRBV13 | TRBD1 | ASSFSQGANTEAF
NA | TRBJ1-5 | TRBV19 | NA | ASSMGDGMTNQPQH
once | TRBJ1-1 | TRBV2 | TRBD1 | ASSAGTGVEAF
NA | TRBJ1-4 | TRBV9 | TRBD1 | ASSLGPGQPNEKLF
NA | TRBJ1-2 | TRBV14 | TRBD1 | ASSQVMGGQGSGYT
NA | TRBJ2-7 | TRBV29-1 | TRBD2 | SVSGASGSYEQY
NA | TRBJ2-7 | TRBV14 | NA | ASSHTYEQY
NA | TRBJ2-5 | TRBV5-1 | TRBD1 | ASSPDDRGQLETQY
NA | TRBJ2-2 | TRBV5-1 | TRBD1 | ASSPPGTGATGELF
NA | TRBJ2-2 | TRBV27 | NA | ASSSIATDSLTGELF
NA | TRBJ1-2 | TRBV5-4 | NA | ASRPSGGPNYGYT
NA | TRBJ2-5 | TRBV5-1 | NA | ASRMGLSEETQY
NA | TRBJ1-1 | TRBV30 | NA | AWSVTGMNTEAF
NA | TRBJ1-5 | TRBV19 | NA | ASSLLGYQPQPQH
few | TRBJ2-7 | TRBV6-5 | NA | ASSYSPGASYEQY
NA | TRBJ1-1 | TRBV9 | TRBD1 | ASSVGDRGTEAF
NA | TRBJ2-1 | TRBV7-9 | TRBD2 | ASSYPSGTTEQF
NA | TRBJ1-1 | TRBV19 | TRBD1 | ASRNPGQGTNTEAF
NA | TRBJ2-3 | TRBV14 | NA | ASSQRITSTDTQY